Below are 22 T cell receptor beta chains sequenced from a single sample in a study of cytomegalovirus exposure and HLA in healthy donors. Method: immunoSEQ multiplex PCR; TCRdb's copy keeps in-frame clones and lacks some. The table lists around 400,000 clones, 75% to 90% of them singletons. The sequenced sample consisted of PBMCs. These receptor sequences come from a young woman in good health and CMV-seronegative.

The V gene is TRBV10-3, the J gene TRBJ2-3; possibly TRBD2 for D (6 bases). Germline values: CDR1 ENHRY, CDR2 SYGVKD. V was pared by 3 bases and J by 5 bases, with 24 bases between. CDR3 size: 18 residues. The CDR3 region is CAISDPLGGRELVDTQYF. The CDR3 coding sequence is TGTGCCATCAGTGATCCCCTGGGTGGGCGGGAATTAGTAGATACGCAGTATTTT.

The CDR3: CASSLLGSPNYGYTF. The DNA for the CDR3 is TGTGCCAGCAGTTTGCTGGGCAGTCCTAACTATGGCTACACCTTC. The V gene is TRBV28, the J gene TRBJ1-2; D uncertain. In germline, CDR1 is MDHEN, CDR2 SYDVKM. Trimming stripped 3 bases from V and 0 bases from J, with 11 bases between. This CDR3 comprises 15 residues.

This rearrangement joins TRBV5-1 to TRBJ2-7; 11 positions match TRBD2. The CDR3 is 13 residues long. Germline CDR1 is SGHRS and CDR2 is YFSETQ. The J segment lost 4 bases and the V segment lost 4 bases, leaving 1 base of the junction unmatched. The CDR3 DNA follows: TGCGCCAGCAGCACTAGCGGGGGTTACGAGCAGTACTTC. Translation: CASSTSGGYEQYF.

The chain recombines TRBV6-1 with TRBJ1-1; tentatively, D is TRBD1 (6 bases). The V and J ends lost 7 bases and 7 bases respectively, with 13 bases between them. The germline gives CDR1 MNHNS, CDR2 SASEGT. The CDR3 covers 12 residues. CDR3: CASTLRTDEAFF. CDR3 in DNA: TGTGCCAGCACCCTCCGGACAGATGAAGCTTTCTTT.

The V and J genes are TRBV28 and TRBJ1-2; the D gene is possibly TRBD1 (6 bases). The V and J ends lost 11 bases and 5 bases respectively, with 15 bases between them. CDR1 is MDHEN, CDR2 SYDVKM, per germline. This CDR3 has 12 amino acids. CDR3 in DNA: TGTGCCGGGGGCGGACGGAAGTATGGCTACACCTTC. Its protein is CAGGGRKYGYTF.

The J gene is TRBJ2-7, the V gene TRBV19; 7 bases match TRBD1. The CDR3 loop spans 14 amino acids. After removal of 6 bases from V and 2 bases from J, the junction contained 7 bases not matched to a gene. Germline CDR1 LNHDA, CDR2 SQIVND (reference sequence). Written as DNA, the CDR3 is TGTGCCAGTAGCCATAGGACAGGAGCCTACGAGCAGTACTTC. This translates into CASSHRTGAYEQYF.

The rearrangement links TRBV25-1 to TRBJ2-1; the D is unclear. Trimming took 10 bases from V and 0 from J, leaving 16 bases between them. The CDR3 is made up of 15 amino acids. CDR1 MGHDK and CDR2 SYGVNS come from the germline V gene. The CDR3 region has the DNA TGTGCCACCTCGGTTGGGCTGAGCTCCTACAATGAGCAGTTCTTC. Protein sequence: CATSVGLSSYNEQFF.

The rearrangement joins TRBV6-1 to TRBJ2-7, with D tentatively TRBD1 (6 bases). The CDR3 loop spans 14 amino acids. The germline gives CDR1 MNHNS, CDR2 SASEGT. Deletions cut 6 bases from V and 0 bases from J, with 12 bases between. The CDR3 protein is CASRTGHRSYEQYF. The CDR3, as DNA: TGTGCCAGCAGGACGGGACACCGCTCCTACGAGCAGTACTTC.

The chain couples TRBV30 to TRBJ1-2; TRBD1 agrees at 9 bases. V lost 3 bases to trimming and J lost 3 bases; unmatched junction nucleotides: 2. CDR3 length: 13 amino acids. Germline V gene lookup returns CDR1 GTSNPN and CDR2 SVGIG (reference sequence). This CDR3 is CAWRGQGYYGYTF. In DNA, the CDR3 is TGTGCCTGGAGGGGACAGGGTTACTATGGCTACACCTTC.

The V gene is TRBV29-1, the J gene TRBJ2-7; possibly TRBD1 for D (6 bases). The V gene's germline CDR1 is SQVTM and CDR2 ANQGSEA. V lost 6 bases to trimming and J lost 2 bases, with 14 bases between them. This CDR3 contains 13 residues. The CDR3 coding sequence is TGCAGCGTCTCAGACAGGACCGCCTACGAGCAGTACTTC. Amino acids: CSVSDRTAYEQYF.

The V and J genes are TRBV6-6 and TRBJ1-6; D may be TRBD1 (6 bases). Germline-derived CDR1 and CDR2 are MNHNY and SVGAGI (reference sequence). V was cut by 2 bases and J by 8 bases, with 13 bases left in between. The CDR3 runs 15 residues. The CDR3, as DNA: TGTGCCAGCAGTTACAGTGGGGACATTGATTCACCCCTCCACTTT. This encodes CASSYSGDIDSPLHF.

The rearrangement joins TRBV19 to TRBJ2-7, with 9 nucleotides matching TRBD1. The CDR3 loop spans 18 amino acids. Germline loops: CDR1 LNHDA, CDR2 SQIVND (reference sequence). V lost 5 bases to trimming and J lost 0 bases; unmatched junction nucleotides: 14. As DNA, the CDR3 is TGTGCCAGTAGTCCTCTACATCCGGGACAGGGTTTCTCCTACGAGCAGTACTTC. Residues: CASSPLHPGQGFSYEQYF.

The chain has TRBV15 and TRBJ2-1; 12 bases line up with TRBD2. The CDR3 is made up of 16 amino acids. Germline-derived CDR1 and CDR2 are LNHNV and YYDKDF (reference sequence). The J segment lost 5 bases and the V segment lost 3 bases, leaving 5 bases of the junction unmatched. The CDR3 DNA sequence: TGTGCCACCAGCAGGACTAGCGGGGGCTTTGACAATGAGCAGTTCTTC. Protein product: CATSRTSGGFDNEQFF.

In this sample, this clone turned up a few times. The gene calls are TRBV30 and TRBJ1-3; 8 nucleotides agree with TRBD1. This CDR3 is built from 13 residues. The germline CDR1 and CDR2 sequences are GTSNPN and SVGIG (reference sequence). The J segment lost 3 bases and the V segment lost 5 bases, leaving 3 bases of the junction unmatched. In DNA, the CDR3 is TGTGCCTGGGGACAGGGACATGGAAACACCATATATTTT. Protein product: CAWGQGHGNTIYF.

The chain joins TRBV30 to TRBJ2-3, with 7 bases matching TRBD1. J was trimmed by 2 bases and V by 7 bases; bases with no gene match: 3. The CDR3 runs 12 residues. Germline V CDR1 and CDR2: GTSNPN, SVGIG (reference sequence). The CDR3 DNA reads TGTGCCTTAGGGGGCTCCACAGATACGCAGTATTTT. Protein sequence: CALGGSTDTQYF.

CDR3 DNA sequence: TGTGCCAGCAGTCCTCCCCAGGGACTAGCGGGGGGGCGATCCTACGAGCAGTACTTC. This gives the protein CASSPPQGLAGGRSYEQYF. This rearrangement joins TRBV28 to TRBJ2-7; TRBD2 agrees at 16 bases. Germline V lookup: CDR1 MDHEN, CDR2 SYDVKM. The CDR3 has 19 residues. V lost 5 bases to trimming and J lost 1 base; unmatched junction nucleotides: 11.

The chain links TRBV7-8 to TRBJ2-7; TRBD2 matches 8 bases. Germline V gives CDR1 SGHVS, CDR2 FQNEAQ. CDR3 length: 14 amino acids. Germline trimming cut 7 bases from V and 2 bases from J; bases unmatched to any gene: 7. CDR3 residues: CASTFSGTPYEQYF. The CDR3, as DNA: TGTGCCAGCACCTTTAGCGGGACCCCCTACGAGCAGTACTTC.

The rearrangement joins TRBV4-1 to TRBJ2-1, with D perhaps TRBD1 (6 bases). The CDR3 is 14 residues long. Trimming stripped 0 bases from V and 9 bases from J, with 12 bases between. Germline CDR1 and CDR2: MGHRA and YSYEKL. CDR3 DNA sequence: TGCGCCAGCAGCCAAGAACAGGGCGCCGGTGAGCAGTTCTTC. Translated, it gives CASSQEQGAGEQFF.

The chain couples TRBV7-9 to TRBJ1-1; weak D call: TRBD1 (6 bases). This CDR3 region has 13 residues. The ends were cut back, 1 base at V and 10 bases at J, with 13 bases in the middle. Germline loops: CDR1 SEHNR, CDR2 FQNEAQ (reference sequence). The CDR3 DNA sequence: TGTGCCAGCAGCTTAGGGCAGGGGACGAGAGCTTTCTTT. This sequence encodes CASSLGQGTRAFF.

This clone appeared once. The chain couples TRBV5-4 to TRBJ2-1; weak D call: TRBD2 (6 bases). The V gene lost 0 bases and the J gene lost 5 bases, with 12 bases spanning the gap. The CDR3 runs to 15 residues. Germline loops: CDR1 SGHNT, CDR2 YYREEE (reference sequence). The CDR3 region is CASSLVGRDDNEQFF. The CDR3 bases are TGTGCCAGCAGCTTGGTTGGGCGGGACGACAATGAGCAGTTCTTC.

The chain employs TRBV9 and TRBJ2-1; the D gene is possibly TRBD1 (6 bases). The germline gives CDR1 SGDLS, CDR2 YYNGEE. This CDR3 is 17 amino acids long. V shed 0 bases and J shed 4 bases, with 17 bases lying between them. The DNA for the CDR3 is TGTGCCAGCAGCGTAGAAGTCGGACAGTGGGGTTACAATGAGCAGTTCTTC. Its translation: CASSVEVGQWGYNEQFF.

V and J are TRBV6-1 and TRBJ1-2, with D possibly TRBD1 on 6 matching bases. Germline V gene data show CDR1 as MNHNS and CDR2 as SASEGT. The germline V and J ends were trimmed by 6 bases and 2 bases, with 13 bases remaining between them. The length of the CDR3 is 14 residues. CDR3 nucleotide sequence: TGTGCCAGCAGGGACAGTTTAACGAACTATGGCTACACCTTC. Translating it yields CASRDSLTNYGYTF.